Each of the 12 T cell receptor beta chains below was sequenced from the same sample in a study of blood T cell repertoires in COVID-19. Assay used: immunoSEQ multiplex PCR; TCRdb lists only in-frame clones, some missing. This sample carries approximately 120,000 clones, around 88% of them seen once, and the ten largest clones take about 5.7%. Specimen: peripheral blood. The receptors were gathered from a human donor in a cohort sampled during active COVID-19.

This chain links TRBV18 with TRBJ1-5; 7 bases line up with TRBD1. Losses at the gene ends were 5 bases for V and 3 bases for J; bases not matched to a gene: 4. CDR3 length: 14 residues. Germline lookup yields CDR1 KGHSH and CDR2 LQKENI. As DNA, the CDR3 is TGTGCCAGCTCAGCACAGGGGAACAATCAGCCCCAGCATTTT. Its protein product is CASSAQGNNQPQHF.

The CDR3 sequence: CASSQAYRQVYREQYF. The CDR3 DNA follows: TGTGCCAGCAGTCAAGCTTACCGCCAGGTTTATCGCGAGCAGTACTTC. The chain uses TRBV5-6 and TRBJ2-7; unclear D gene. Germline V CDR1 and CDR2: SGHDT, YYEEEE. The V and J ends lost 5 bases and 6 bases respectively, with 24 bases between them. This CDR3 region has 16 residues.

This rearrangement joins TRBV5-4 to TRBJ2-3; a weak D match, TRBD2 (6 bases). Germline V lookup: CDR1 SGHNT, CDR2 YYREEE (reference sequence). V lost 1 base and J 2 bases, leaving 14 bases between the germline ends. This CDR3 region has 16 residues. CDR3: CASSLREGGITDTQYF. The CDR3 nucleotides read TGTGCCAGCAGCTTGAGAGAGGGAGGAATCACAGATACGCAGTATTTT.

The chain combines TRBV25-1 with TRBJ2-1, with 8 nucleotides matching TRBD1. Losses at the gene ends were 5 bases for V and 6 bases for J; bases not matched to a gene: 6. This CDR3 spans 14 amino acids. Germline V gene lookup returns CDR1 MGHDK and CDR2 SYGVNS. The CDR3 DNA reads as TGTGCCAGCAGTAGCAGGACAGGGTTCAATGAGCAGTTCTTC. This gives the protein CASSSRTGFNEQFF.

This chain joins TRBV18 and TRBJ2-7; 7 bases agree with TRBD1. J lost 2 bases, V lost 5 bases, and 9 bases had no gene match. There are 15 residues in the CDR3. Looked up from germline, CDR1 is KGHSH and CDR2 is LQKENI. The CDR3 spells CASSSQGKEPYEQYF. The DNA of the CDR3 is TGTGCCAGCTCATCACAGGGGAAGGAACCCTACGAGCAGTACTTC.

DNA of the CDR3: TGCGCCAGCAGCCCGGAACCGGGACAGGGCTACGAGCAGTACTTC. Protein product: CASSPEPGQGYEQYF. J is TRBJ2-7 and V is TRBV5-1, with 9 bases lining up with TRBD1. The germline V gene has CDR1 SGHRS and CDR2 YFSETQ. Losses at the gene ends were 4 bases for V and 3 bases for J; bases not matched to a gene: 8. This CDR3 contains 15 residues.

The rearrangement links TRBV2 to TRBJ2-1, with TRBD2 as a possible D gene (6 bases). Germline loops: CDR1 SNHLY, CDR2 FYNNEI. CDR3 length: 14 residues. Trimming removed 10 bases from V and 3 bases from J, with 16 bases in between. The CDR3 DNA reads as TGTGCCACTAATAGGGGACTGAGCTACAATGAGCAGTTCTTC. Its translation: CATNRGLSYNEQFF.

The rearrangement joins TRBV6-6 to TRBJ1-6; TRBD1 matches 9 bases. Germline trimming cut 7 bases from V and 9 bases from J; bases unmatched to any gene: 10. CDR1 and CDR2 (germline): MNHNY, SVGAGI (reference sequence). This CDR3 is built from 15 residues. The CDR3 reads CASNPDRGSSSPLHF. The CDR3, as DNA: TGTGCCAGCAACCCGGACAGGGGATCAAGTTCACCCCTCCACTTT.

The V call is TRBV6-6, the J call TRBJ2-7; 9 nucleotides agree with TRBD1. Trimming took 5 bases from V and 2 from J; bases not matched to a gene: 7. Germline values: CDR1 MNHNY, CDR2 SVGAGI (reference sequence). The CDR3 has 15 amino acids. CDR3 coding DNA: TGTGCCAGCAGTGCTGGACAGGGGCTTCCCTACGAGCAGTACTTC. Translated, it gives CASSAGQGLPYEQYF.

The J gene is TRBJ1-5, the V gene TRBV19; 7 nucleotides match TRBD1. This CDR3 comprises 13 residues. CDR1 is LNHDA and CDR2 is SQIVND in the germline V gene (reference sequence). Losses at the gene ends were 10 bases for V and 3 bases for J; bases not matched to a gene: 6. The CDR3 protein is CATSEGANQPQHF. CDR3 nucleotide sequence: TGTGCCACCTCGGAGGGGGCCAATCAGCCCCAGCATTTT.

The chain has TRBV27 and TRBJ2-1; tentatively, D is TRBD1 (6 bases). V lost 3 bases and J 4 bases, leaving 10 bases between the germline ends. The CDR3 runs 14 residues. Germline V lookup: CDR1 MNHEY, CDR2 SMNVEV (reference sequence). CDR3 amino acids: CASSLYQGYNEQFF. CDR3 in DNA: TGTGCCAGCAGTTTGTACCAGGGGTACAATGAGCAGTTCTTC.

The chain carries TRBV2 and TRBJ1-2; unclear D gene. Trimming cost V 7 bases and J 8 bases, with 14 bases left between them. The CDR3 loop spans 12 amino acids. CDR1 is SNHLY, CDR2 FYNNEI, per germline. CDR3 DNA sequence: TGTGCCAGCACCGTCCGGACTCCGGGCTACACCTTC. Its translation: CASTVRTPGYTF.